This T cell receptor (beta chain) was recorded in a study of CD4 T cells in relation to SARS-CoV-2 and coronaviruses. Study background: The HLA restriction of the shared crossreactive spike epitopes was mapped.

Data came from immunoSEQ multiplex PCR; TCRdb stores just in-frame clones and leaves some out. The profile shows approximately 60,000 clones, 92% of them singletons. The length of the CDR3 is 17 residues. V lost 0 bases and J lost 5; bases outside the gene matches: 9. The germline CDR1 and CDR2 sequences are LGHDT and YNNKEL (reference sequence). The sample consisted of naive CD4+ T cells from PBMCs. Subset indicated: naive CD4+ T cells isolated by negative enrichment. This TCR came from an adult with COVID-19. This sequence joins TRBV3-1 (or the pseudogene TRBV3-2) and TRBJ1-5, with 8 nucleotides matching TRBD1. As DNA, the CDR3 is TGTGCCAGCAGCCAAGATGGGGGCGACAGGGGAGATCAGCCCCAGCATTTT. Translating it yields CASSQDGGDRGDQPQHF.